Below are 18 T cell receptor beta chains sequenced from a single sample in a study of shared clonotypes between healthy human individuals. Some clones are missing from TCRdb's copy, which holds only in-frame ones; the method was immunoSEQ multiplex PCR. The sample contains 1,400,000 or so clones, less than 99% of which appear only once. The sample was naive CD4+ T cells sorted from blood. As to subset: CD45RA+ positively selected. The receptors come from a man younger than 45 in good health.

This chain joins TRBV2 and TRBJ2-7; TRBD2 might be the D (6 bases). The CDR3 sequence is 15 residues long. Trimming removed 3 bases from V and 4 bases from J, with 16 bases in between. Germline V gene data show CDR1 as SNHLY and CDR2 as FYNNEI. The CDR3, as DNA: TGTGCCAGCAGTGATTGGGGCGGGATTGAGTACGAGCAGTACTTC. This gives the protein CASSDWGGIEYEQYF.

V and J are TRBV7-8 and TRBJ1-3, with D unclear. The CDR3 length is 15 residues. Germline V gives CDR1 SGHVS, CDR2 FQNEAQ. Trimming cost V 2 bases and J 0 bases, with 8 bases left between them. CDR3 DNA: TGTGCCAGCAGCTTATTGTTAAACTCTGGAAACACCATATATTTT. This gives the protein CASSLLLNSGNTIYF.

The chain has TRBV7-9 and TRBJ2-7; D might be TRBD1 or TRBD2, each matching 5 bases. This CDR3 has 13 amino acids. Germline loops: CDR1 SEHNR, CDR2 FQNEAQ (reference sequence). The V gene lost 6 bases and the J gene lost 5 bases, with 14 bases spanning the gap. CDR3 nucleotide sequence: TGTGCCAGCAGAAGAGAGGGGATCGACGAGCAGTACTTC. It codes for CASRREGIDEQYF. The full variable domain, its missing parts supplied by reference TRBV7-9 and TRBJ2-7, is DTGVSQNPRHKITKRGQNVTFRCDPISEHNRLYWYRQTLGQGPEFLTYFQNEAQLEKSRLLSDRFSAERPKGSFSTLEIQRTEQGDSAMYLCASRREGIDEQYFGPGTRLTVT.

Note on this clone: At the DNA level, this CDR3 is encoded by other sequences in the same sample as well. This chain uses TRBV5-5 with TRBJ2-2; no reliable D call. CDR3 length: 12 residues. The germline V gene encodes CDR1 SGHKS and CDR2 YYEKEE (reference sequence). V lost 0 bases and J 3 bases, leaving 0 bases between the germline ends. CDR3 DNA sequence: TGTGCCAGCAGCTTGGACACCGGGGAGCTGTTTTTT. The encoded protein is CASSLDTGELFF.

CDR3 loop: CASSPPSGRGLETQYF. CDR3 nucleotides: TGTGCCAGCAGCCCACCATCGGGCAGGGGGCTAGAGACCCAGTACTTC. This chain connects TRBV14 to TRBJ2-5, with 8 bases fitting TRBD1. The V and J ends lost 4 bases and 4 bases, in that order; junction bases with no gene match: 11. This CDR3 contains 16 residues. Germline V lookup: CDR1 SGHDN, CDR2 FVKESK.

The rearrangement links TRBV5-6 to TRBJ2-7; the match to TRBD2 covers 7 bases. Germline V gives CDR1 SGHDT, CDR2 YYEEEE. The ends lost 2 bases at V and 0 bases at J; junction bases unmatched: 8. CDR3 size: 16 residues. The CDR3 DNA is TGTGCCAGCAGCTTTCGGGGGGACTGGAGCTCCTACGAGCAGTACTTC. Its translation is CASSFRGDWSSYEQYF.

The V and J genes are TRBV5-4 and TRBJ2-2, with TRBD1 matching 10 bases. The CDR3 spans 16 residues. The V gene's germline CDR1 is SGHNT and CDR2 YYREEE (reference sequence). V trimming: 4 bases; J trimming: 4 bases; junction bases outside the gene matches: 7. The CDR3 nucleotides read TGTGCCAGCAGCACTCCGGGACAGGGGACCACCGGGGAGCTGTTTTTT. Residues: CASSTPGQGTTGELFF.

The chain has TRBV9 and TRBJ2-7; the D call may be TRBD1 or TRBD2 (5 bases each). Germline CDR1 and CDR2: SGDLS and YYNGEE. This CDR3 spans 14 amino acids. The ends were cut back, 4 bases at V and 0 bases at J, with 11 bases in the middle. The CDR3, as DNA: TGTGCCAGCAGCACCCGGGACCTCTCCTACGAGCAGTACTTC. Translation gives CASSTRDLSYEQYF.

In the case of this clone: The sample holds other DNA sequences that translate to the same CDR3. J is TRBJ2-7 and V is TRBV15; D remains ambiguous. V was trimmed by 0 bases and J by 6 bases, leaving 6 bases between them. CDR1 and CDR2 (germline): LNHNV, YYDKDF (reference sequence). CDR3 length: 12 residues. The CDR3 sequence: CATSRDRAEQYF. The CDR3 DNA reads as TGTGCCACCAGCAGAGACCGGGCCGAGCAGTACTTC.

The chain combines TRBV11-2 with TRBJ2-2, with 7 bases aligning to TRBD1. The CDR3 contains 16 residues. Germline assignment: CDR1 SGHAT and CDR2 FQNNGV. J lost 1 base, V lost 5 bases, and 7 bases had no gene match. The CDR3 region is CASSTRRQGNTGELFF. CDR3 DNA: TGTGCCAGCAGCACTCGCCGACAGGGGAACACCGGGGAGCTGTTTTTT. Full variable domain (outside the CDR3, taken from reference TRBV11-2 and TRBJ2-2): EAGVAQSPRYKIIEKRQSVAFWCNPISGHATLYWYQQILGQGPKLLIQFQNNGVVDDSQLPKDRFSAERLKGVDSTLKIQPAKLEDSAVYLCASSTRRQGNTGELFFGEGSRLTVL.

The V call is TRBV6-1, the J call TRBJ1-2; D perhaps matches TRBD1 (5 bases). The CDR3 has 15 residues. V was trimmed by 3 bases and J by 4 bases, leaving 15 bases between them. Germline lookup yields CDR1 MNHNS and CDR2 SASEGT. The DNA of the CDR3 is TGTGCCAGCAGTGAGTTTAGAGGGGCCTTCTATGGCTACACCTTC. It translates to CASSEFRGAFYGYTF.

The chain is built from TRBV6-1 and TRBJ1-5; TRBD1 matches 10 bases. The CDR3 is 14 residues long. Germline V gene lookup returns CDR1 MNHNS and CDR2 SASEGT. After removal of 5 bases from V and 5 bases from J, the junction contained 3 bases not matched to a gene. CDR3 sequence (DNA): TGTGCCAGCAGTATGGACAGGGGGTATCAGCCCCAGCATTTT. Translation: CASSMDRGYQPQHF.

The DNA of the CDR3 is TGTGCCAGCAGTGGACAGGGGGTCGGGGAAAAACTGTTTTTT. The encoded protein is CASSGQGVGEKLFF. The V call is TRBV2, the J call TRBJ1-4; 9 bases fit TRBD1. Germline V CDR1 and CDR2: SNHLY, FYNNEI. This CDR3 region has 14 residues. V trimming: 4 bases; J trimming: 8 bases; junction bases outside the gene matches: 5.

The chain links TRBV11-3 to TRBJ2-3, with D perhaps TRBD2 (6 bases). CDR1 is SGHNT, CDR2 YENEEA, per germline. V was shortened by 5 bases and J by 2 bases, with 14 bases between the two germline ends. This CDR3 comprises 15 residues. CDR3 protein: CASSLTGVNTDTQYF. The CDR3 DNA is TGTGCCAGCAGCCTAACGGGAGTCAACACAGATACGCAGTATTTT.

With regard to this clone: Other DNA sequences in this specimen translate into the identical CDR3. V is TRBV28 and J is TRBJ2-7; tentatively, D is TRBD2 (5 bases). The CDR3 length is 11 residues. V was pared by 6 bases and J by 3 bases, with 6 bases between. Germline V CDR1 and CDR2: MDHEN, SYDVKM. CDR3 nucleotide sequence: TGTGCCAGCAGCCGGGGCTACGAGCAGTACTTC. Amino acid sequence: CASSRGYEQYF.

The chain is built from TRBV7-9 and TRBJ2-5, with a possible D match to TRBD2 (5 bases). Germline CDR1 and CDR2: SEHNR and FQNEAQ (reference sequence). V lost 5 bases, J lost 11 bases, and 12 bases lay in between. The CDR3 extends over 11 amino acids. CDR3 loop: CASSVGWEQYF. DNA for the CDR3: TGTGCCAGCAGCGTTGGGTGGGAGCAGTACTTC.

The rearrangement uses TRBV2 and TRBJ2-3; D remains ambiguous. The germline CDR1 and CDR2 sequences are SNHLY and FYNNEI. This CDR3 is 14 amino acids long. Trimming cost V 5 bases and J 0 bases, with 9 bases left between them. CDR3 sequence (DNA): TGTGCCAGCAGTCTTATATTGAGCACAGATACGCAGTATTTT. Residues: CASSLILSTDTQYF.

This clone occurred once. DNA of the CDR3: TGCGCCAGCAGTGTTTCCCGGGACTCCTACAATGAGCAGTTCTTC. This sequence encodes CASSVSRDSYNEQFF. The gene calls are TRBV10-1 and TRBJ2-1, with D maybe TRBD2 (5 bases). Germline CDR1 and CDR2: WNHNN and SYGVQD (reference sequence). CDR3 length: 15 amino acids. Trimming cost V 4 bases and J 0 bases, with 10 bases left between them.